This T cell receptor (beta chain) was identified during a study of CD8 T cells in Susac syndrome. Random hexamers were used to reverse transcribe 0.5 to 1 ug of RNA. immunoSEQ multiplex PCR amplified TCR beta CDR3 across 54 Vbeta, 13 Jbeta. TCRdb independently ran MiXCR on the immunoSEQ multiplex PCR reads; one entry per CDR3 protein. The table lists approximately 300,000 distinct CDR3 sequences, approximately 89% of them singletons. With 2 bases clipped from V and 1 base from J, the junction kept 5 bases outside the gene matches. The CDR3 length is 16 residues. Germline V gives CDR1 DFQATT, CDR2 SNEGSKA (reference sequence).

Sequencing was carried out using CD8+ T cells from PBMCs. The sequence was obtained from a human donor with multiple sclerosis. The rearrangement joins TRBV20-1 to TRBJ2-7, with 13 positions matching TRBD2. CDR3 residues: CSARRGTSGDSYEQYF. As DNA, the CDR3 is TGCAGTGCTAGAAGGGGGACTAGCGGGGATTCCTACGAGCAGTACTTC.